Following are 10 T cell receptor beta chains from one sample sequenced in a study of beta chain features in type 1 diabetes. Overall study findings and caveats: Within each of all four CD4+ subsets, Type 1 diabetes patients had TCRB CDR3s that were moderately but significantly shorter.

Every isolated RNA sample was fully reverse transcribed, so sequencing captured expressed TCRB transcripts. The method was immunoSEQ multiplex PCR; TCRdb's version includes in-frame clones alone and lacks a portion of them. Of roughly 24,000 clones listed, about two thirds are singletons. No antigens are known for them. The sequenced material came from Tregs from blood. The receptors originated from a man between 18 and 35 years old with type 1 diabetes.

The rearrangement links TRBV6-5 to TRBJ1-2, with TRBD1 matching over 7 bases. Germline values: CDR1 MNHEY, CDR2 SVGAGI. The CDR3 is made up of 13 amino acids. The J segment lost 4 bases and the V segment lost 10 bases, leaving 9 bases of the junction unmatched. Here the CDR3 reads CANRQGAGYGYTF. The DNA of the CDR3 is TGTGCCAATCGACAGGGAGCGGGCTATGGCTACACCTTC.

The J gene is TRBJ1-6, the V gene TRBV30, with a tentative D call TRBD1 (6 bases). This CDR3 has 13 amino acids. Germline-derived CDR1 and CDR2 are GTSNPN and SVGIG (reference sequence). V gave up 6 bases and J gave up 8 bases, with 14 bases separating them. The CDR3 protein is CACNRDLDSPLHF. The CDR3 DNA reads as TGTGCCTGCAACAGGGATTTAGATTCACCCCTCCACTTT.

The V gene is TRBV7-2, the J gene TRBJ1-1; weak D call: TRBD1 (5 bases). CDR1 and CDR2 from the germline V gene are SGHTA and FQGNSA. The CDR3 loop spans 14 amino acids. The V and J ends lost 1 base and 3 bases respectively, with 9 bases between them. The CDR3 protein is CASSLVREDTEAFF. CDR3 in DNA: TGTGCCAGCAGCTTAGTCAGGGAGGACACTGAAGCTTTCTTT.

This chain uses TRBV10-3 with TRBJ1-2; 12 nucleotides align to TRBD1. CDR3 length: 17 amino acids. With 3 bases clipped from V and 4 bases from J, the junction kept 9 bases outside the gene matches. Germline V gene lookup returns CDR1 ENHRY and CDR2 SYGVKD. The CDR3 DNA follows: TGTGCCATCAGTGATCGAATCGGGACAGGGGGCGGCTATGGCTACACCTTC. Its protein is CAISDRIGTGGGYGYTF.

CDR3 nucleotide sequence: TGTGCCAGCTCAACGACTAGCGGAGCAACTGAGGCGTACTTC. The encoded protein is CASSTTSGATEAYF. The chain recombines TRBV18 with TRBJ2-7, with TRBD2 matching over 9 bases. Germline assignment: CDR1 KGHSH and CDR2 LQKENI. The CDR3 totals 14 residues. V trimming: 5 bases; J trimming: 12 bases; junction bases outside the gene matches: 14.

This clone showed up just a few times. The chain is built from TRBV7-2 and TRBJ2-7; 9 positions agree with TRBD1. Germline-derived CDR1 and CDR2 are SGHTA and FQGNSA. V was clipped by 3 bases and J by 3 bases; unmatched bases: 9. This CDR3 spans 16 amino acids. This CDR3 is CASSFGEGTGFYEQYF. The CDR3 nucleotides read TGTGCCAGCAGCTTCGGCGAAGGGACAGGGTTCTACGAGCAGTACTTC.

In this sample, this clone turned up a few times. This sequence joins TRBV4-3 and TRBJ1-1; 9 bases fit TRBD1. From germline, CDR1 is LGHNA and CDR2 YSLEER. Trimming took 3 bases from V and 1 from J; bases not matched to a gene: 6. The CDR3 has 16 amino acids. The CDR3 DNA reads TGCGCCAGCAGCCAGAGGACAGGGGTTTGGAACACTGAAGCTTTCTTT. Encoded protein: CASSQRTGVWNTEAFF.

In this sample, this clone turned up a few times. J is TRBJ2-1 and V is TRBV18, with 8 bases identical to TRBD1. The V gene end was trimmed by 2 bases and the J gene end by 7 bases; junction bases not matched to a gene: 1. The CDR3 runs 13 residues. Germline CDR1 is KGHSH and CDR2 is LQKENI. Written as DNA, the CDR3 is TGTGCCAGCTCACCAGGGACAGGAAATGAGCAGTTCTTC. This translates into CASSPGTGNEQFF.

CDR3 protein: CASRTTSGGISGANVLTF. The CDR3 nucleotides are TGTGCCAGCAGGACGACTAGCGGGGGAATTTCTGGGGCCAACGTCCTGACTTTC. The V call is TRBV28, the J call TRBJ2-6; 12 nucleotides line up with TRBD2. V lost 6 bases, J lost 1 base, and 7 bases stayed unmatched. The germline CDR1 and CDR2 sequences are MDHEN and SYDVKM. This CDR3 has 18 residues.

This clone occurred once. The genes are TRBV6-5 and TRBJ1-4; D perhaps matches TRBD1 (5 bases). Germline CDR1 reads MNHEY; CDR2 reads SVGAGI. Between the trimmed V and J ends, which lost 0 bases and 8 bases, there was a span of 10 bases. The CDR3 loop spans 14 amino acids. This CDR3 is CASSYSGTDEKLFF. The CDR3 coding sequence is TGTGCCAGCAGTTACTCTGGGACTGACGAAAAACTGTTTTTT.